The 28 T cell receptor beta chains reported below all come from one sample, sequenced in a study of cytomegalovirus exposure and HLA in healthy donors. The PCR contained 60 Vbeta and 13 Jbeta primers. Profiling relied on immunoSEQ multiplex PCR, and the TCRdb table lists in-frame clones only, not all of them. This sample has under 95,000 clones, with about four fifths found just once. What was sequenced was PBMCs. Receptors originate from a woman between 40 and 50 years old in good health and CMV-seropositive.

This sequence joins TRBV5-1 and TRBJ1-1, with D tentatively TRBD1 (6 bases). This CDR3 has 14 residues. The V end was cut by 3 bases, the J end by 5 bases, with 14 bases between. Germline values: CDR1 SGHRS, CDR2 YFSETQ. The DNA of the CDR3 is TGCGCCAGCAGCTACAGGGAGTCGAAGACTGAAGCTTTCTTT. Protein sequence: CASSYRESKTEAFF.

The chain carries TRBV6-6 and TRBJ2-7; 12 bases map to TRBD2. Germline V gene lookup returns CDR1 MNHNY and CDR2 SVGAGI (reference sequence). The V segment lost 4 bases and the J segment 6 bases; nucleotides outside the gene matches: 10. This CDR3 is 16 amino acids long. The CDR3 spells CASSSRLAGAVFEQYF. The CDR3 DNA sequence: TGTGCCAGCAGTTCCCGACTAGCGGGAGCGGTGTTCGAGCAGTACTTC.

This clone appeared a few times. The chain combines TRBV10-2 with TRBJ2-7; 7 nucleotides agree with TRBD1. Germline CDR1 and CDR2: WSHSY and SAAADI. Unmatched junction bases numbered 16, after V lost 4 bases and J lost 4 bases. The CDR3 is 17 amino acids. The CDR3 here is CASSVIHRDSNIYEQYF. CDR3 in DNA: TGCGCCAGCAGTGTGATACACCGGGACAGCAATATATACGAGCAGTACTTC.

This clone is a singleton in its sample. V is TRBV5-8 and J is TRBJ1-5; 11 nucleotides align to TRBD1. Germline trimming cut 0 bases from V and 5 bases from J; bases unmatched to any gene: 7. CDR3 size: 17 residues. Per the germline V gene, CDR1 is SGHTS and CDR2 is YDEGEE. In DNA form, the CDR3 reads TGTGCCAGCAGCTTGGTCGGCGGACAGGGGGCTTATCAGCCCCAGCATTTT. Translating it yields CASSLVGGQGAYQPQHF.

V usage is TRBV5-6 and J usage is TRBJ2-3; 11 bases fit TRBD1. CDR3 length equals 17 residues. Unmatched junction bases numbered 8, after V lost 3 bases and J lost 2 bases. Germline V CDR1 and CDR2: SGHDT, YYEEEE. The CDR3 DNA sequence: TGTGCCAGCAGCTGGGACGGGACAGGGGGTATCACAGATACGCAGTATTTT. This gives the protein CASSWDGTGGITDTQYF.

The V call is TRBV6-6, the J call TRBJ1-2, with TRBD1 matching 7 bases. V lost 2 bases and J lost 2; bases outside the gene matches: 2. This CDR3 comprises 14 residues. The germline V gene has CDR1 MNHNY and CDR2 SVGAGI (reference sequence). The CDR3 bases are TGTGCCAGCAGTTACCTACAGGGGAACTATGGCTACACCTTC. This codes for CASSYLQGNYGYTF.

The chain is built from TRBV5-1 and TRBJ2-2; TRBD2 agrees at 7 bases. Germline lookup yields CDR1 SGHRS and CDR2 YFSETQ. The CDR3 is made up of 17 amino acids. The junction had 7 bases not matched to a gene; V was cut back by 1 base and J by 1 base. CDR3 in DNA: TGCGCCAGCAGCTTGTCGGGGCTAGCGGAGAACACCGGGGAGCTGTTTTTT. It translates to CASSLSGLAENTGELFF.

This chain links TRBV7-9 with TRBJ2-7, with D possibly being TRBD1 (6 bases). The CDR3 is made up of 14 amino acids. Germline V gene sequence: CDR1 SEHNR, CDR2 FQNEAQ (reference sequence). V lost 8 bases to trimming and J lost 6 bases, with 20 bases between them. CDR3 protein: CASAKDRYWAEQYF. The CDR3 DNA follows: TGTGCCAGCGCTAAAGACAGGTATTGGGCCGAGCAGTACTTC.

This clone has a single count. The CDR3 is CAWNRQRSSYEQYF. CDR3 sequence (DNA): TGTGCCTGGAACAGACAGAGGAGTTCCTACGAGCAGTACTTC. The rearrangement joins TRBV30 to TRBJ2-5; maybe TRBD1 (5 bases). Near its end, the DNA agrees better with TRBJ2-7, so the J call may be wrong. The CDR3 is 14 amino acids. The germline CDR1 and CDR2 sequences are GTSNPN and SVGIG (reference sequence).

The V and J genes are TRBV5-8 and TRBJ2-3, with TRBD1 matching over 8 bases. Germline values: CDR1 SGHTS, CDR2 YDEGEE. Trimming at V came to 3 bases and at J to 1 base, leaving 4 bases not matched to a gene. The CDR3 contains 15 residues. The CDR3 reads CASSSQGAGTDTQYF. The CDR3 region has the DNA TGTGCCAGCAGCTCCCAGGGGGCAGGCACAGATACGCAGTATTTT. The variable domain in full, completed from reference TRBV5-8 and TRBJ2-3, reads EAGVTQSPTHLIKTRGQQATLRCSPISGHTSVYWYQQALGLGLQFLLWYDEGEERNRGNFPPRFSGRQFPNYSSELNVNALELEDSALYLCASSSQGAGTDTQYFGPGTRLTVL.

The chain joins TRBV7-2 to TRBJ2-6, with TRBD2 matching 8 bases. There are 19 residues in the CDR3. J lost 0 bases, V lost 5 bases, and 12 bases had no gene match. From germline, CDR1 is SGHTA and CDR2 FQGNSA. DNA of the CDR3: TGTGCCAGCAGCATAAGACTAGCGAGGACTTACTCTGGGGCCAACGTCCTGACTTTC. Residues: CASSIRLARTYSGANVLTF. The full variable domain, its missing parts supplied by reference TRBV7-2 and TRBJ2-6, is GAGVSQSPSNKVTEKGKDVELRCDPISGHTALYWYRQSLGQGLEFLIYFQGNSAPDKSGLPSDRFSAERTGGSVSTLTIQRTQQEDSAVYLCASSIRLARTYSGANVLTFGAGSRLTVL.

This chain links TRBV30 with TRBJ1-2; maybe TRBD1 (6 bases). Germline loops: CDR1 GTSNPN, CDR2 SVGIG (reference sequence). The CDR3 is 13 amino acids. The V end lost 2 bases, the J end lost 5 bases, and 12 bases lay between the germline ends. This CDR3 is CAWSQGLRYGYTF. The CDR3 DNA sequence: TGTGCCTGGAGTCAGGGGCTGAGATATGGCTACACCTTC.

The CDR3 loop reads CASSQEGRAGAYEQYF. Written as DNA, the CDR3 is TGCGCCAGCAGCCAAGAGGGCAGGGCGGGGGCCTACGAGCAGTACTTC. The chain is built from TRBV4-3 and TRBJ2-7, with TRBD2 matching over 7 bases. V lost 0 bases and J lost 2; bases outside the gene matches: 7. Germline V gene lookup returns CDR1 LGHNA and CDR2 YSLEER. The CDR3 loop spans 16 amino acids.

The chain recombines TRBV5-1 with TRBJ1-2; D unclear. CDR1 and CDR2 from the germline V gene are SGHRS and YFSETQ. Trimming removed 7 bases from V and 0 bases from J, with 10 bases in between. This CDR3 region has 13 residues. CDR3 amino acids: CASSPGTNYGYTF. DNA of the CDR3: TGCGCCAGCTCCCCGGGGACTAACTATGGCTACACCTTC.

The CDR3 sequence is CASSETGTAYGYTF. The CDR3 coding sequence is TGTGCCAGCAGTGAAACCGGGACAGCTTATGGCTACACCTTC. This rearrangement joins TRBV2 to TRBJ1-2; the match to TRBD1 covers 7 bases. Germline V gene lookup returns CDR1 SNHLY and CDR2 FYNNEI. The CDR3 has 14 amino acids. V lost 2 bases and J lost 5; bases outside the gene matches: 5.

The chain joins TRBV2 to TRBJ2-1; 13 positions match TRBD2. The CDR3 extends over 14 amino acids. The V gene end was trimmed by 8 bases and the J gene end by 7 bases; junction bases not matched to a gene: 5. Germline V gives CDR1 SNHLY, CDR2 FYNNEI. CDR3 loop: CASVSGLAGNEQFF. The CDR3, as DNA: TGTGCCAGCGTTTCGGGACTAGCGGGAAATGAGCAGTTCTTC.

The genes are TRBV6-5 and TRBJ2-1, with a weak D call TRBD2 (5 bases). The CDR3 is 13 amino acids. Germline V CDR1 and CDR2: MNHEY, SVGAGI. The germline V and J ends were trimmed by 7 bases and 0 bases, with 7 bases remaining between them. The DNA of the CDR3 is TGTGCCAGCACGGGAAGCTCCTACAATGAGCAGTTCTTC. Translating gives CASTGSSYNEQFF.

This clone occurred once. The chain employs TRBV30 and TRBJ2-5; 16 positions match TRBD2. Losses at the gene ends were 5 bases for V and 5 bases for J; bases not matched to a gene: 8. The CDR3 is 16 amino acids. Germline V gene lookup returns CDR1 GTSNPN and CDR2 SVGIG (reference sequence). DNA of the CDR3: TGTGCCTGGGAAACCGGGACTAGCGGGAGGGTGGAGACCCAGTACTTC. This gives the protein CAWETGTSGRVETQYF. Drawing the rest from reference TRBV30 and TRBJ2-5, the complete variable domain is SQTIHQWPATLVQPVGSPLSLECTVEGTSNPNLYWYRQAAGRGLQLLFYSVGIGQISSEVPQNLSASRPQDRQFILSSKKLLLSDSGFYLCAWETGTSGRVETQYFGPGTRLLVL.

The CDR3 protein is CASSRLGTNSYEQYF. CDR3 nucleotide sequence: TGTGCCAGCAGTCGCCTTGGGACTAACTCCTACGAGCAGTACTTC. The V call is TRBV27, the J call TRBJ2-7, with 7 bases lining up with TRBD2. The CDR3 has 15 amino acids. Germline CDR1 reads MNHEY; CDR2 reads SMNVEV (reference sequence). J gave up 0 bases and V 5 bases, and 7 bases lay outside the gene matches.

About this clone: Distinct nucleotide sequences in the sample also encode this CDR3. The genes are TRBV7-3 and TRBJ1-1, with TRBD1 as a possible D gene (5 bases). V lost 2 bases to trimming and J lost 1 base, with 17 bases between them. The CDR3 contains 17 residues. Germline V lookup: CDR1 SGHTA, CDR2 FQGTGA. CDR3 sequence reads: CASSLLGVDDKNTEAFF. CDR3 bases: TGTGCCAGCAGCTTATTAGGGGTAGATGATAAGAACACTGAAGCTTTCTTT. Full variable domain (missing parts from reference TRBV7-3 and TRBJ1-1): GAGVSQTPSNKVTEKGKYVELRCDPISGHTALYWYRQSLGQGPEFLIYFQGTGAADDSGLPNDRFFAVRPEGSVSTLKIQRTERGDSAVYLCASSLLGVDDKNTEAFFGQGTRLTVV.

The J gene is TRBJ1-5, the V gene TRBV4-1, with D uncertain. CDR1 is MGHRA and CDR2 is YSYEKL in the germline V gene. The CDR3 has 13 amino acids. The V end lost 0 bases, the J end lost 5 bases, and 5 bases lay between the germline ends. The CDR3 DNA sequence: TGCGCCAGCAGCCAAGATATCGATCAGCCCCAGCATTTT. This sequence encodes CASSQDIDQPQHF.

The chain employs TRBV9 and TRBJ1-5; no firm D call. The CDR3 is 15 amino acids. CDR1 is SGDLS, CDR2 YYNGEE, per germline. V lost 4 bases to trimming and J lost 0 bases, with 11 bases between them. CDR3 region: CASSPSHNSNQPQHF. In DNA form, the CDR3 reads TGTGCCAGCAGCCCCAGTCATAATAGCAATCAGCCCCAGCATTTT.

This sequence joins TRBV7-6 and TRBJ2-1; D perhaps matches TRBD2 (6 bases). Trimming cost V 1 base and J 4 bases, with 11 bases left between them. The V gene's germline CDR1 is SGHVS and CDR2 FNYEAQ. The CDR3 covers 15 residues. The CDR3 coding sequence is TGTGCCAGCAGCTTAGGGACGGGGGAGTACAATGAGCAGTTCTTC. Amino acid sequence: CASSLGTGEYNEQFF.

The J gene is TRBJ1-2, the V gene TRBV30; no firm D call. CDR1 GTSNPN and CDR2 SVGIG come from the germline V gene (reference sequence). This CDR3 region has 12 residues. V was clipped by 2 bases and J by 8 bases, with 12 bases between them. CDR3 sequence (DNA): TGTGCCTGGAGTTCGGGAGCTGGGGGCTACACCTTC. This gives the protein CAWSSGAGGYTF.

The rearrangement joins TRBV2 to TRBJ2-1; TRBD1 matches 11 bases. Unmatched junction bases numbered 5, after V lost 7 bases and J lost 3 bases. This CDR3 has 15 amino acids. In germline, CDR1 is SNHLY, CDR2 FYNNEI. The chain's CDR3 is CASTPDRGLYNEQFF. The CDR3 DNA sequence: TGTGCCAGCACCCCGGACAGGGGGCTCTACAATGAGCAGTTCTTC.

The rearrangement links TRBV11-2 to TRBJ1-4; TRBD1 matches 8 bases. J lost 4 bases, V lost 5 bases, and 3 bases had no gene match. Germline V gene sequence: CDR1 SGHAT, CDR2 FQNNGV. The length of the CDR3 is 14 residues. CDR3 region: CASSRTGINEKLFF. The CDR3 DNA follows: TGTGCCAGCAGCCGGACAGGGATTAATGAAAAACTGTTTTTT.

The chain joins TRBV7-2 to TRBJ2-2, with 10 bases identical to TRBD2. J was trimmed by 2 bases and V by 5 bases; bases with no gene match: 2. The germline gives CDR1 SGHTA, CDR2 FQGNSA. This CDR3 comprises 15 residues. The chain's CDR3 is CASSRTSGNTGELFF. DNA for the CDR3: TGTGCCAGCAGCCGGACTAGCGGAAACACCGGGGAGCTGTTTTTT. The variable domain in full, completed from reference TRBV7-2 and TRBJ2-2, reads GAGVSQSPSNKVTEKGKDVELRCDPISGHTALYWYRQSLGQGLEFLIYFQGNSAPDKSGLPSDRFSAERTGGSVSTLTIQRTQQEDSAVYLCASSRTSGNTGELFFGEGSRLTVL.

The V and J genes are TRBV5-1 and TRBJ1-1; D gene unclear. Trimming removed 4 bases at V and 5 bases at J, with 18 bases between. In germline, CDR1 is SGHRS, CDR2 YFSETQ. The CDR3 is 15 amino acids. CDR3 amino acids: CASSPGGIPGTEAFF. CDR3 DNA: TGCGCCAGCAGCCCGGGAGGAATCCCGGGGACTGAAGCTTTCTTT.